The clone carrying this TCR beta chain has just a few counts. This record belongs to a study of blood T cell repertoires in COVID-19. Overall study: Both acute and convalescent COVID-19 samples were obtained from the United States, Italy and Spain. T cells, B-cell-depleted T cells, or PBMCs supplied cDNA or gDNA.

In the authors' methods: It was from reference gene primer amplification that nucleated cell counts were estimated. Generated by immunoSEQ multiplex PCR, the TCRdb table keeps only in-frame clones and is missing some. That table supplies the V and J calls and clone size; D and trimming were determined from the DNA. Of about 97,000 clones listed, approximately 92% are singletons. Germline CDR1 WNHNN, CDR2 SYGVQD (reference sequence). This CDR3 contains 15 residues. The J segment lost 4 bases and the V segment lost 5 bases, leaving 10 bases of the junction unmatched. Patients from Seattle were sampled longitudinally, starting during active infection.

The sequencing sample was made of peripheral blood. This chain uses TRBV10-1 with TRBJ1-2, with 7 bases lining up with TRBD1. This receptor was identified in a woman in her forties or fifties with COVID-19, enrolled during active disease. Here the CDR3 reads CASSSRTGLLYGYTF. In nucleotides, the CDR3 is TGCGCCAGCAGTTCCCGGACAGGCCTTCTCTATGGCTACACCTTC.